This TCR beta chain was recovered during a study of OX40 agonist ivuxolimab in advanced cancers. TCRdb's table, derived via immunoSEQ multiplex PCR, lists solely in-frame clones and lacks some. The sample has tens of thousands of clones, 93% seen once. Findings and caveats of the study: Blood T cells, both CD4+ and CD8+, expanded clonally by week 6 at 0.1 to 3.0 mg/kg.

Germline CDR1 and CDR2: MGHRA and YSYEKL. The CDR3 has 13 amino acids. The germline V and J ends were trimmed by 1 base and 1 base, with 4 bases remaining between them. Comment on this clone: Its antigen is unidentified.

Sequenced material: CD4+ or CD8+ T cells sorted from blood, taken in a trial of the OX40 agonist ivuxolimab. This receptor was taken from an adult with an advanced solid tumor such as melanoma, head and neck, liver or kidney cancer. The chain combines TRBV4-1 with TRBJ1-1; D gene uncertain. DNA of the CDR3: TGCGCCAGCAGCCAAGTTGGGAACACTGAAGCTTTCTTT. Translated: CASSQVGNTEAFF.